This T cell receptor beta chain originates from a study of early T cells in non-severe SARS-CoV-2 infection. Study-wide background: Whole-blood bulk RNA, unsorted, was sequenced, and chains were unpaired. General study findings and limits: The VDJdb matching leaned toward anti-spike CD8 responses and overlooked private and CD4 specificities.

The TCR library protocol attached unique molecular identifiers to the individual cDNA molecules. TCRdb recomputed calls from the 5' RACE reads with MiXCR, one row per CDR3 protein. The data show tens of thousands of distinct CDR3 sequences, roughly 6.6% seen once. The germline CDR1 and CDR2 sequences are MNHNY and SVGAGI (reference sequence). The CDR3 consists of 14 residues. Trimming removed 7 bases at V and 0 bases at J, with 13 bases between. For this clonotype: Its matching antigen is unknown.

The sequenced material came from whole blood. The V call is TRBV6-6, the J call TRBJ2-7; a possible D gene is TRBD1 (6 bases). This clonotype originated in an adult who was a healthcare worker with PCR-confirmed SARS-CoV-2 infection or an uninfected control (not recorded which). The CDR3: CASTQTGGSYEQYF. The CDR3 coding sequence is TGTGCCAGCACCCAGACAGGTGGCTCCTACGAGCAGTACTTC.